These 28 T cell receptor beta chains were sequenced from one sample in a study of T cell changes during pregnancy in multiple sclerosis. Only in-frame clones appear in the TCRdb table, and some are missing; sequencing was by immunoSEQ multiplex PCR. The sample gives about 32,000 clones, approximately 89% of which show up once; roughly 0.78% is in the top ten. Sequenced here: CD4+ T cells from peripheral blood mononuclear cells, sampled after pregnancy. The source of these receptors is a female donor in good health, enrolled as a control in a pregnancy study.

The V gene is TRBV2, the J gene TRBJ2-3, with unresolved D. V lost 1 base and J lost 3, with 8 bases in between. The CDR3 sequence is 14 residues long. The germline V gene encodes CDR1 SNHLY and CDR2 FYNNEI. The CDR3 here is CASSEGYSTDTQYF. The CDR3 nucleotides read TGTGCCAGCAGTGAAGGTTACAGTACAGATACGCAGTATTTT.

This chain joins TRBV20-1 and TRBJ1-2, with D uncertain. The germline V and J ends were trimmed by 5 bases and 14 bases, with 12 bases remaining between them. From germline, CDR1 is DFQATT and CDR2 SNEGSKA (reference sequence). The CDR3 is made up of 9 amino acids. DNA for the CDR3: TGCAGTGCTGGCCCGCGGCAAACCTTC. It is translated as CSAGPRQTF.

The chain is built from TRBV6-1 and TRBJ1-2; D might be TRBD1 (5 bases). CDR1 is MNHNS, CDR2 SASEGT, per germline. The CDR3 has 15 amino acids. V shed 4 bases and J shed 5 bases, with 17 bases lying between them. The CDR3 spells CASSAIQVGSYGYTF. The CDR3 nucleotides read TGTGCCAGCAGTGCAATACAGGTGGGATCTTATGGCTACACCTTC.

The chain is built from TRBV4-3 and TRBJ2-1, with D perhaps matching TRBD2 (5 bases). Germline values: CDR1 LGHNA, CDR2 YSLEER. The CDR3 is made up of 16 amino acids. The V end lost 3 bases, the J end lost 0 bases, and 12 bases lay between the germline ends. CDR3 bases: TGCGCCAGCAGCCACGTGGTGGGGAGCTCCTACAATGAGCAGTTCTTC. Its protein product is CASSHVVGSSYNEQFF.

The rearrangement uses TRBV19 and TRBJ1-5; no definite D call. Germline-derived CDR1 and CDR2 are LNHDA and SQIVND (reference sequence). This CDR3 is built from 14 residues. V gave up 3 bases and J gave up 6 bases, with 12 bases separating them. DNA of the CDR3: TGTGCCAGTAGTATCGGTGGGCCTATTCAGCCCCAGCATTTT. As protein: CASSIGGPIQPQHF.

This rearrangement joins TRBV19 to TRBJ1-3, with D perhaps matching TRBD1 (5 bases). CDR3 size: 14 residues. The germline V and J ends were trimmed by 6 bases and 2 bases, with 11 bases remaining between them. The germline V gene encodes CDR1 LNHDA and CDR2 SQIVND (reference sequence). The DNA for the CDR3 is TGTGCCAGTAGCGACCTCAGGGCTGGAAACACCATATATTTT. Its protein product is CASSDLRAGNTIYF.

V and J are TRBV19 and TRBJ2-1, with 8 bases fitting TRBD1. V was pared by 6 bases and J by 7 bases, with 11 bases of the junction left unmatched. The germline V gene encodes CDR1 LNHDA and CDR2 SQIVND (reference sequence). The CDR3 consists of 15 residues. CDR3 in amino acids: CASRPPWTGLNEQFF. CDR3 bases: TGTGCCAGTAGACCACCTTGGACAGGGCTAAATGAGCAGTTCTTC. The full variable domain, completed using reference TRBV19 and TRBJ2-1, is DGGITQSPKYLFRKEGQNVTLSCEQNLNHDAMYWYRQDPGQGLRLIYYSQIVNDFQKGDIAEGYSVSREKKESFPLTVTSAQKNPTAFYLCASRPPWTGLNEQFFGPGTRLTVL.

V and J are TRBV5-1 and TRBJ2-3; 7 bases agree with TRBD2. J was trimmed by 4 bases and V by 2 bases; bases with no gene match: 16. CDR3 length: 18 residues. Per the germline V gene, CDR1 is SGHRS and CDR2 is YFSETQ. The CDR3 sequence is CASSFFTGTTIGADTQYF. For the CDR3, the DNA is TGCGCCAGCAGCTTTTTCACCGGGACTACCATAGGCGCAGATACGCAGTATTTT.

This sequence joins TRBV11-2 and TRBJ2-5; perhaps TRBD2 as D (5 bases). Looked up from germline, CDR1 is SGHAT and CDR2 is FQNNGV. CDR3 length equals 16 residues. V was clipped by 5 bases and J by 2 bases, with 18 bases between them. CDR3 amino acids: CASSVSFGKQQETQYF. The CDR3 DNA sequence: TGTGCCAGCAGCGTGTCGTTCGGGAAGCAACAAGAGACCCAGTACTTC.

The chain joins TRBV15 to TRBJ1-3; a possible D gene is TRBD1 (6 bases). Per the germline V gene, CDR1 is LNHNV and CDR2 is YYDKDF (reference sequence). With 0 bases removed from V and 2 bases from J, the gap between germline ends came to 11 bases. The CDR3 loop spans 16 amino acids. The CDR3 sequence is CATSREYRAAGNTIYF. CDR3 sequence (DNA): TGTGCCACCAGCAGAGAGTACAGGGCGGCTGGAAACACCATATATTTT.

The gene calls are TRBV4-1 and TRBJ2-5; D is possibly TRBD2 (6 bases). Germline CDR1 is MGHRA and CDR2 is YSYEKL. The CDR3 covers 16 residues. With 3 bases removed from V and 3 bases from J, the gap between germline ends came to 17 bases. The chain's CDR3 is CASSQGDGWGEETQYF. In DNA, the CDR3 is TGCGCCAGCAGCCAGGGGGACGGATGGGGGGAAGAGACCCAGTACTTC.

The chain employs TRBV15 and TRBJ2-1; D is possibly TRBD2 (5 bases). V gave up 0 bases and J gave up 4 bases, with 10 bases separating them. The germline V gene has CDR1 LNHNV and CDR2 YYDKDF (reference sequence). The CDR3 length is 15 residues. The CDR3 DNA sequence: TGTGCCACCAGCAGAGATCTGGGCGGGTACAATGAGCAGTTCTTC. Residues: CATSRDLGGYNEQFF.

The V call is TRBV9, the J call TRBJ2-3; 8 positions agree with TRBD2. This CDR3 spans 16 amino acids. Germline CDR1 is SGDLS and CDR2 is YYNGEE. V gave up 0 bases and J gave up 4 bases; unmatched junction bases: 7. The CDR3 protein is CASSVEAGASADTQYF. CDR3 in DNA: TGTGCCAGCAGCGTAGAAGCGGGGGCCTCCGCAGATACGCAGTATTTT.

This clone has a single count. The genes are TRBV7-9 and TRBJ1-6, with D possibly TRBD1 on 6 matching bases. CDR1 is SEHNR, CDR2 FQNEAQ, per germline (reference sequence). The CDR3 totals 14 residues. Trimming left V 3 bases short and J 6 bases short, with 9 bases between. CDR3 sequence: CASSLTGSNSPLHF. DNA for the CDR3: TGTGCCAGCAGCTTGACAGGCTCTAATTCACCCCTCCACTTT.

The chain couples TRBV10-1 to TRBJ2-3; D gene ambiguous. The CDR3 is 14 residues long. V was cut by 1 base and J by 1 base, with 6 bases left in between. Per the germline V gene, CDR1 is WNHNN and CDR2 is SYGVQD (reference sequence). In DNA form, the CDR3 reads TGCGCCAGCAGTGAGTTTCGGGGCACAGATACGCAGTATTTT. It is translated as CASSEFRGTDTQYF.

This chain uses TRBV5-4 with TRBJ2-5, with D possibly TRBD2 on 5 matching bases. V shed 4 bases and J shed 5 bases, with 12 bases lying between them. The CDR3 sequence is 13 residues long. Germline CDR1 SGHNT, CDR2 YYREEE (reference sequence). Here the CDR3 reads CASSDRAGETQYF. The CDR3 DNA reads TGTGCCAGCAGCGATCGGGCGGGCGAGACCCAGTACTTC.

The chain has TRBV7-2 and TRBJ2-5; 8 bases fit TRBD1. Germline-derived CDR1 and CDR2 are SGHTA and FQGNSA. V gave up 5 bases and J gave up 2 bases; unmatched junction bases: 13. This CDR3 region has 17 residues. The CDR3 here is CASSPHNRGTAQETQYF. CDR3 DNA sequence: TGTGCCAGCAGCCCACACAACAGGGGGACGGCACAAGAGACCCAGTACTTC.

This clone appeared once. This chain joins TRBV25-1 and TRBJ2-3; 8 bases agree with TRBD1. V lost 5 bases, J lost 5 bases, and 6 bases stayed unmatched. This CDR3 is 14 amino acids long. Germline V gene lookup returns CDR1 MGHDK and CDR2 SYGVNS. The CDR3 reads CASSLDRVVDTQYF. The CDR3 region has the DNA TGTGCCAGCAGTCTGGACAGGGTTGTAGATACGCAGTATTTT.

The V and J genes are TRBV4-3 and TRBJ2-5; tentatively, D is TRBD2 (5 bases). Germline CDR1 reads LGHNA; CDR2 reads YSLEER. V gave up 0 bases and J gave up 0 bases, with 8 bases separating them. The CDR3 length is 15 residues. As DNA, the CDR3 is TGCGCCAGCAGCCAAGATGGAGGCAACCAAGAGACCCAGTACTTC. As protein: CASSQDGGNQETQYF.

The chain carries TRBV18 and TRBJ1-3, with a possible D match to TRBD1 (5 bases). In germline, CDR1 is KGHSH, CDR2 LQKENI. The CDR3 extends over 13 amino acids. V lost 6 bases, J lost 0 bases, and 6 bases lay in between. DNA of the CDR3: TGTGCCAGCTCTCAGGGCTCTGGAAACACCATATATTTT. Residues: CASSQGSGNTIYF.

The gene calls are TRBV29-1 and TRBJ1-3; D ambiguous. CDR1 and CDR2 from the germline V gene are SQVTM and ANQGSEA. The germline V and J ends were trimmed by 7 bases and 4 bases, with 11 bases remaining between them. The CDR3 totals 12 residues. In DNA, the CDR3 is TGCAGCGCCCTTATCTCGGGAAACACCATATATTTT. Residues: CSALISGNTIYF.

This clone was seen a few times. The chain couples TRBV5-3 to TRBJ2-7, with TRBD2 matching over 16 bases. TRBV5-3 is classed as an ORF, of uncertain function. J lost 5 bases, V lost 4 bases, and 6 bases had no gene match. The CDR3 covers 16 residues. CDR3 DNA: TGTGCCAGAAGCCCAGGGACTAGCGGGAGGGAGAACGAGCAGTACTTC. The encoded protein is CARSPGTSGRENEQYF.

This clone was picked up a small number of times. The chain is built from TRBV5-1 and TRBJ1-1, with TRBD1 identical over 7 bases. The germline V gene encodes CDR1 SGHRS and CDR2 YFSETQ. The CDR3 is 15 amino acids. The trim removed 4 bases at V and 6 bases at J, leaving 12 bases unmatched. DNA for the CDR3: TGCGCCAGCAGCACAGCCAGGGGGTTGATCCCTGAAGCTTTCTTT. It is translated as CASSTARGLIPEAFF.

This clone was picked up one time. CDR3 residues: CASSMFGGAYEQYF. CDR3 DNA sequence: TGTGCCAGTAGTATGTTCGGCGGCGCCTACGAGCAGTACTTC. The chain combines TRBV19 with TRBJ2-7; D uncertain. CDR1 is LNHDA, CDR2 SQIVND, per germline (reference sequence). This CDR3 contains 14 residues. Deletions cut 3 bases from V and 2 bases from J, with 11 bases between.

The CDR3 DNA follows: TGTGCCAGCAGTGAATCTCGGGGGGGCTTGAACGAGCAGTACTTC. Its protein is CASSESRGGLNEQYF. The V call is TRBV6-1, the J call TRBJ2-7; TRBD2 aligns across 8 bases. Germline V lookup: CDR1 MNHNS, CDR2 SASEGT. The CDR3 is 15 residues long. V lost 2 bases and J lost 5; bases outside the gene matches: 8.

The gene calls are TRBV11-2 and TRBJ2-3; 9 bases are a match to TRBD1. The V segment lost 5 bases and the J segment 0 bases; nucleotides outside the gene matches: 9. This CDR3 is built from 17 residues. Looked up from germline, CDR1 is SGHAT and CDR2 is FQNNGV. CDR3 bases: TGTGCCAGCAGCCCAGCCGGGACAGGGTCTAGCACAGATACGCAGTATTTT. Amino acid sequence: CASSPAGTGSSTDTQYF.

The chain combines TRBV6-1 with TRBJ2-3; 16 bases match TRBD2. This CDR3 contains 20 residues. The germline gives CDR1 MNHNS, CDR2 SASEGT. V was clipped by 3 bases and J by 9 bases; unmatched bases: 18. The chain's CDR3 is CASSEGLAGGSKKGRWTQYF. Here the CDR3 DNA reads TGTGCCAGCAGTGAGGGACTAGCGGGAGGGTCCAAAAAGGGAAGATGGACGCAGTATTTT.

The chain recombines TRBV30 with TRBJ1-5; 7 nucleotides agree with TRBD1. Trimming cost V 3 bases and J 4 bases; bases outside gene matches: 3. The germline V gene encodes CDR1 GTSNPN and CDR2 SVGIG (reference sequence). The CDR3 spans 13 residues. In nucleotides, the CDR3 is TGTGCCTGGAGCCTACAGGGGAATCAGCCCCAGCATTTT. Its translation is CAWSLQGNQPQHF.